These T cell receptor beta chains were read from a single sample in a study of T cells after yellow fever vaccination. Using its own MiXCR run on the 5' RACE reads, TCRdb lists one record per CDR3 protein. Of some 300,000 distinct CDR3 sequences listed, 8.7% were seen once; the top ten hold about 3.5%. The sample here was CD4+ T cells sorted from PBMCs, taken 5 days after the yellow fever booster vaccination. The receptors originated from a man aged 18 to 30 who received the YFV17D yellow fever vaccine. Each CDR3 is given with its conserved first and last residue. Fields, in order: J gene, V gene, D gene, clone size, CDR3 protein, CDR3 DNA. The D gene is left open where the match is weak. Size values are once, few and many counts, or a class for expanded clones, and some rows have none.

TRBJ2-3 | TRBV20-1 | TRBD2 | - | CSVGSGATDTQYF | TGCAGTGTTGGTAGCGGGGCGACAGATACGCAGTATTTT
TRBJ2-4 | TRBV3-1 | - | many | CASSHSANIQYF | TGTGCCAGCAGCCATTCAGCGAACATTCAGTACTTC
TRBJ1-2 | TRBV11-1 | - | few | CASSLRGGEGYTF | TGTGCCAGCAGCTTAAGGGGCGGAGAAGGCTACACCTTC
TRBJ2-5 | TRBV20-1 | - | - | CSATTTETQYF | TGCAGTGCTACGACAACCGAGACCCAGTACTTC
TRBJ1-5 | TRBV4-1 | - | many | CASSQRQGRVLDQPQHF | TGCGCCAGCAGCCAACGGCAGGGGAGAGTGTTGGATCAGCCCCAGCATTTT
TRBJ2-7 | TRBV7-9 | - | - | CASSLKGLGPRSYEQYF | TGTGCCAGCAGTCTCAAGGGCCTGGGACCTCGCTCCTACGAGCAGTACTTC
TRBJ1-6 | TRBV3-1 | - | few | CASSRLQKPLHF | TGTGCCAGCAGCCGCCTGCAGAAACCCCTCCACTTT
TRBJ1-5 | TRBV7-2 | - | few | CASASVAGGNQPQHF | TGTGCCAGCGCCTCTGTTGCGGGAGGCAATCAGCCCCAGCATTTT
TRBJ2-1 | TRBV4-1 | - | - | CASLGVAGSSYNEQFF | TGCGCCAGTTTAGGAGTTGCAGGGAGCTCCTACAATGAGCAGTTCTTC
TRBJ2-2 | TRBV7-3 | - | - | CASSLWRLATNTGELFF | TGTGCCAGCAGCTTATGGCGGCTAGCGACGAACACCGGGGAGCTGTTTTTT
TRBJ2-5 | TRBV5-5 | - | many | CASSLALEETQYF | TGTGCCAGCAGCTTGGCCCTGGAAGAGACCCAGTACTTC
TRBJ2-6 | TRBV6-2/TRBV6-3 | - | few | CASSYHSGTLISSGANVLTF | TGTGCCAGCAGTTACCACTCCGGGACACTAATTAGCTCTGGGGCCAACGTCCTGACTTTC
TRBJ2-5 | TRBV7-6 | TRBD2 | few | CASSLGGALETQYF | TGTGCCAGCAGCCTCGGGGGGGCGCTGGAGACCCAGTACTTC
TRBJ1-3 | TRBV7-9 | - | - | CASSLGGRGSGNTIYF | TGTGCCAGCAGCTTAGGAGGTCGGGGCTCTGGAAACACCATATATTTT
TRBJ2-2 | TRBV19 | - | - | CASRHIQGAGELFF | TGTGCCAGTAGACACATACAGGGTGCCGGGGAGCTGTTTTTT
TRBJ2-3 | TRBV7-2 | TRBD2 | - | CASSYYQRGVTDTQYF | TGTGCCAGCAGCTACTACCAGCGGGGGGTGACAGATACGCAGTATTTT
TRBJ1-5 | TRBV6-6 | TRBD1 | few | CASSGSEGANQPQHF | TGTGCCAGCAGTGGCTCTGAGGGGGCGAATCAGCCCCAGCATTTT
TRBJ2-5 | TRBV28 | TRBD1 | many | CASRTGTAASEETQYF | TGTGCCAGCAGGACAGGGACGGCCGCCTCTGAGGAGACCCAGTACTTC
TRBJ1-5 | TRBV4-1 | - | - | CASSQDFPGGKFQPQHF | TGCGCCAGCAGCCAAGATTTTCCGGGGGGAAAGTTCCAGCCCCAGCATTTT
TRBJ1-5 | TRBV15 | - | - | CATSRDQGGNQPQHF | TGTGCCACCAGCAGAGATCAGGGTGGCAACCAGCCCCAGCATTTT
TRBJ2-1 | TRBV12-3/TRBV12-4 | TRBD2 | few | CASRTGGSVGNEQFF | TGTGCCAGCAGGACCGGGGGGTCGGTTGGGAATGAGCAGTTCTTC
TRBJ2-3 | TRBV20-1 | - | few | CSAAGGGTDTQYF | TGCAGTGCCGCAGGGGGGGGCACAGATACGCAGTATTTT
TRBJ1-1 | TRBV20-1 | - | - | CSASYRGVLDRWGFF | TGCAGTGCTAGTTATCGGGGCGTCCTCGACCGGTGGGGCTTCTTT
TRBJ2-4 | TRBV23-1 | - | few | CASRYRAGRQNIQYF | TGCGCCAGCCGATACAGGGCCGGCCGTCAAAACATTCAGTACTTC
TRBJ2-1 | TRBV24-1 | - | few | CATSDDNEQFF | TGTGCCACCAGTGACGACAATGAGCAGTTCTTC
TRBJ2-5 | TRBV4-3 | TRBD1 | few | CASSLNGQGGETQYF | TGCGCCAGCAGCCTAAACGGACAGGGTGGGGAGACCCAGTACTTC
TRBJ2-6 | TRBV5-4 | - | - | CASSLGTLGSSGANVLTF | TGTGCCAGCAGCTTGGGGACATTGGGGAGCTCTGGGGCCAACGTCCTGACTTTC
TRBJ1-1 | TRBV20-1 | - | few | CSARRAGRDYTEAFF | TGCAGTGCTAGAAGGGCCGGACGGGACTACACTGAAGCTTTCTTT
TRBJ2-2 | TRBV6-2/TRBV6-3 | TRBD1 | - | CASSYPDRVGELFF | TGTGCCAGCAGTTACCCGGACAGGGTCGGGGAGCTGTTTTTT
TRBJ1-1 | TRBV20-1 | - | few | CSARDLQENTEAFF | TGCAGTGCTAGAGATCTACAGGAGAACACTGAAGCTTTCTTT
TRBJ2-5 | TRBV12-3/TRBV12-4 | - | few | CASSLRDPTIAQYF | TGTGCCAGCAGTTTGAGGGACCCGACGATCGCCCAGTACTTC
TRBJ2-5 | TRBV18 | - | - | CASSMGGGIGETQYF | TGTGCCAGCTCCATGGGCGGGGGCATCGGAGAGACCCAGTACTTC
TRBJ1-5 | TRBV19 | TRBD1 | - | CASSIGRQGNQPQHF | TGTGCCAGTAGTATAGGCCGACAGGGGAATCAGCCCCAGCATTTT
TRBJ2-1 | TRBV24-1 | TRBD2 | many | CATSEGLAGIREQFF | TGTGCCACCAGTGAGGGACTAGCGGGTATCCGGGAGCAGTTCTTC
TRBJ1-4 | TRBV20-1 | - | few | CSALGVGNEKLFF | TGCAGTGCCTTGGGGGTAGGGAATGAAAAACTGTTTTTT
TRBJ1-2 | TRBV6-1 | - | many | CASSEAPGNYGYTF | TGTGCCAGCAGTGAAGCGCCAGGCAACTATGGCTACACCTTC
TRBJ2-2 | TRBV9 | - | many | CASQMRAQGGELFF | TGTGCCAGCCAGATGAGGGCGCAGGGCGGGGAGCTGTTTTTT
TRBJ2-4 | TRBV7-2 | - | few | CASSFQFRDTLKNIQYF | TGTGCCAGCAGCTTTCAGTTCCGGGACACATTAAAAAACATTCAGTACTTC
TRBJ1-2 | TRBV21-1 | - | many | CATLLSPGYTF | TGTGCCACCCTCCTGAGTCCTGGCTACACCTTC
TRBJ2-3 | TRBV24-1 | TRBD1 | many | CATAGQGRTDTQYF | TGTGCCACCGCCGGACAGGGGCGCACAGATACGCAGTATTTT
TRBJ1-1 | TRBV25-1 | - | few | CASSGGTGGGAFF | TGTGCCAGCAGTGGCGGGACGGGCGGTGGAGCTTTCTTT
TRBJ2-3 | TRBV5-1 | - | many | CASRYRGLTDTQYF | TGCGCCAGCAGGTATCGGGGGCTCACAGATACGCAGTATTTT
TRBJ2-7 | TRBV2 | TRBD2 | - | CASRPRSGGAYEQYF | TGTGCCAGCAGACCCAGGAGCGGGGGGGCCTACGAGCAGTACTTC
TRBJ2-7 | TRBV30 | - | - | CASSTAREQYF | TGTGCCTCTTCGACGGCACGCGAGCAGTACTTC
TRBJ1-6 | TRBV27 | - | - | CATRTHSGNSPLHF | TGTGCCACCCGAACCCACTCGGGGAATTCACCCCTCCACTTT
TRBJ2-2 | TRBV7-6 | - | - | CASSLVGWWNTGELFF | TGTGCCAGCAGCTTAGTAGGGTGGTGGAACACCGGGGAGCTGTTTTTT
TRBJ1-1 | TRBV10-3 | - | - | CAIGDRLNTEAFF | TGTGCCATCGGCGACAGACTGAACACTGAAGCTTTCTTT
TRBJ1-1 | TRBV7-2 | - | few | CASSLSGGLGEAFF | TGTGCCAGCAGCTTATCGGGGGGCTTGGGAGAAGCTTTCTTT
TRBJ2-7 | TRBV9 | TRBD2 | - | CASSGGTSGDEQYF | TGTGCCAGCAGCGGAGGGACTAGCGGGGACGAGCAGTACTTC
TRBJ2-5 | TRBV19 | - | - | CASSTSSATQETQYF | TGTGCCAGTAGTACTTCGTCGGCGACCCAAGAGACCCAGTACTTC
TRBJ2-7 | TRBV5-1 | - | - | CASKMGPTPAYEQYF | TGCGCCAGCAAGATGGGCCCAACCCCCGCCTACGAGCAGTACTTC
TRBJ2-7 | TRBV28 | TRBD2 | - | CASTRPLAGGYEQYF | TGTGCCAGCACACGACCCCTAGCGGGGGGGTACGAGCAGTACTTC
TRBJ2-2 | TRBV7-2 | - | - | CASSLSQGNTGELFF | TGTGCCAGCAGCTTGAGTCAGGGGAACACCGGGGAGCTGTTTTTT
TRBJ1-2 | TRBV20-1 | - | - | CGCQWGIPNYGYTF | TGCGGCTGCCAGTGGGGCATCCCTAACTATGGCTACACCTTC
TRBJ1-1 | TRBV20-1 | TRBD1 | few | CSATGQIGAEAFF | TGCAGTGCTACGGGACAGATCGGGGCTGAAGCTTTCTTT
TRBJ2-2 | TRBV28 | - | - | CATLGQPNTGELFF | TGTGCCACCCTGGGACAACCGAACACCGGGGAGCTGTTTTTT
TRBJ1-6 | TRBV3-1 | TRBD1 | many | CASSVGQGNSPLHF | TGTGCCAGCAGCGTGGGACAGGGAAATTCACCCCTCCACTTT
TRBJ2-5 | TRBV3-1 | TRBD1 | few | CASSLSTGAPQETQYF | TGTGCCAGCAGCCTATCGACAGGGGCCCCCCAAGAGACCCAGTACTTC
TRBJ1-2 | TRBV20-1 | TRBD1 | few | CSAVDPTGGLGYTF | TGCAGTGCTGTCGACCCGACAGGGGGACTGGGCTACACCTTC